A selection of T cell receptor beta chains follows, all from one sample in a study of identical twins. TCRdb reprocessed the 5' RACE reads with MiXCR, giving one entry per CDR3 protein. The sample lists 450,000 to 650,000 distinct CDR3 sequences; 9.6% were seen once. These records were also assigned to another study, of yellow fever vaccine responses in identical twins.

Sequencing used PBMCs. The receptor source for this set is a woman between 18 and 29 years old in good health. Both conserved end residues are part of each CDR3. Fields, in order: D gene, V gene, J gene, clone size, CDR3 protein, CDR3 DNA. D genes are given only for firm matches. The size field is filled for only some rows; it gives once, few, many or a size class.

D gene: TRBD2
V gene: TRBV6-2/TRBV6-3
J gene: TRBJ2-1
clone size: once
CDR3 protein: CASSHQSSGFRDEQFF
CDR3 DNA: TGTGCCAGCAGTCATCAGTCTAGCGGGTTTAGAGATGAGCAGTTCTTC

D gene: TRBD1
V gene: TRBV6-2/TRBV6-3
J gene: TRBJ2-7
clone size: -
CDR3 protein: CASSYSNRGRTYEQYF
CDR3 DNA: TGTGCCAGCAGTTACTCGAACAGGGGACGCACCTACGAGCAGTACTTC

D gene: TRBD1
V gene: TRBV25-1
J gene: TRBJ2-7
clone size: many
CDR3 protein: CASSRTGAYEQYF
CDR3 DNA: TGCGCCAGCAGCAGGACAGGGGCCTACGAGCAGTACTTC

D gene: -
V gene: TRBV20-1
J gene: TRBJ1-1
clone size: -
CDR3 protein: CSAREGGGIQAFF
CDR3 DNA: TGCAGTGCTAGAGAGGGTGGGGGTATTCAAGCTTTCTTT

D gene: -
V gene: TRBV19
J gene: TRBJ2-3
clone size: -
CDR3 protein: CASSRDIQSDTQYF
CDR3 DNA: TGTGCCAGTAGTCGGGACATACAGTCAGATACGCAGTATTTT

D gene: -
V gene: TRBV27
J gene: TRBJ2-4
clone size: many
CDR3 protein: CASRRDTVKNIQYF
CDR3 DNA: TGTGCCAGCAGGCGGGACACAGTAAAAAACATTCAGTACTTC

D gene: -
V gene: TRBV7-2
J gene: TRBJ1-6
clone size: -
CDR3 protein: CASSLSPGRPLHF
CDR3 DNA: TGTGCCAGCAGCTTATCTCCAGGGCGGCCCCTCCACTTT

D gene: TRBD2
V gene: TRBV6-1
J gene: TRBJ2-2
clone size: many
CDR3 protein: CASRPQEAGVGELFF
CDR3 DNA: TGTGCCAGCAGACCCCAGGAAGCGGGAGTCGGGGAGCTGTTTTTT

D gene: -
V gene: TRBV5-6
J gene: TRBJ2-7
clone size: -
CDR3 protein: CASSFAPYEQYF
CDR3 DNA: TGTGCCAGCAGCTTTGCTCCGTACGAGCAGTACTTC

D gene: TRBD1
V gene: TRBV7-6
J gene: TRBJ1-2
clone size: -
CDR3 protein: CASSLVQGANYGYTF
CDR3 DNA: TGTGCCAGCAGCTTAGTACAGGGGGCGAACTATGGCTACACCTTC

D gene: TRBD1
V gene: TRBV5-1
J gene: TRBJ2-5
clone size: few
CDR3 protein: CATRKRGTATETQYF
CDR3 DNA: TGCGCCACCAGAAAGAGAGGGACAGCTACAGAGACCCAGTACTTC

D gene: -
V gene: TRBV4-2
J gene: TRBJ2-7
clone size: -
CDR3 protein: CASSQETDYEQYF
CDR3 DNA: TGTGCCAGCAGCCAAGAAACAGACTACGAGCAGTACTTC

D gene: -
V gene: TRBV6-2/TRBV6-3
J gene: TRBJ2-6
clone size: many
CDR3 protein: CASSPGAWNGANVLTF
CDR3 DNA: TGTGCCAGCAGCCCTGGCGCGTGGAACGGGGCCAACGTCCTGACTTTC